This TCR beta chain was sequenced for a study of T-cell memory formation after mild COVID-19. V was clipped by 0 bases and J by 6 bases, with 9 bases between them. CDR1 and CDR2 from the germline V gene are SGHRS and YFSETQ. The CDR3 totals 13 residues. A single record per CDR3 protein comes from TCRdb applying MiXCR to the 5' RACE reads. The table records about 190,000 distinct CDR3 sequences, approximately 20% of them present only once. This rearrangement joins TRBV5-1 to TRBJ1-1; no firm D call. This TCR derives from an adult woman who had mild COVID-19 (a few samples of this study predate the infection). Cell type and time point are not known. Sequenced input: PBMCs or a T cell subset sorted from them (not recorded which). CDR3 region: CASSLDTFSEAFF. CDR3 DNA sequence: TGCGCCAGCAGCTTGGATACATTCTCTGAAGCTTTCTTT.